The clone carrying this T cell receptor beta chain was counted a few times. Its antigen is not known. TCRdb analysed the reads with MiXCR anew, one entry per CDR3 protein. Altogether around 540,000 distinct CDR3 sequences are present, 33% being singletons, with the ten largest covering roughly a sixth. CDR1 is MNHEY and CDR2 is SVGEGT in the germline V gene. CDR3 length: 15 amino acids. Trimming cost V 8 bases and J 0 bases; bases outside gene matches: 9. The data originate from a study of T cell repertoires in cytomegalovirus infection. Looking at the study overall: Alongside well-studied HLA-B-restricted CMV epitopes, recently identified HLA-C-restricted CMV epitopes were also used.

General study points: Clonotype analysis showed dominance of the ex vivo response by HLA-C-restricted CMV-specific TCR beta clonotypes.

This TCR came from a human donor in good health (CMV status not recorded). Some clones in this sample may be carry-over from other donors' samples. J is TRBJ1-1 and V is TRBV6-2 or TRBV6-3; 7 nucleotides align to TRBD1. The sequencing here drew on cultured PBMCs, taken from culture after CMV antigen stimulation. CDR3 in amino acids: CASARDSVMNTEAFF. As DNA, the CDR3 is TGTGCCAGCGCAAGGGACAGCGTCATGAACACTGAAGCTTTCTTT.